This TCR beta chain appears in the sequencing data of a study of blood T cell repertoires in COVID-19. The germline CDR1 and CDR2 sequences are SNHLY and FYNNEI. The V and J ends lost 0 bases and 2 bases respectively, with 13 bases between them. The CDR3 totals 16 residues. Profiled with immunoSEQ multiplex PCR; TCRdb holds only in-frame clones, not every one. The repertoire holds about 200,000 clones, with about 80% as singletons. This chain links TRBV2 with TRBJ1-2, with no clear D. The clonotype was recovered from a man aged 60-69 years with acute or convalescent COVID-19. The sample consisted of peripheral blood. CDR3 loop: CASSEAPFRENYGYTF. In DNA, the CDR3 is TGTGCCAGCAGTGAAGCCCCTTTTCGGGAGAACTATGGCTACACCTTC.